The next 23 T cell receptor beta chains were all read from a single sample in a study of T cell repertoires in cytomegalovirus infection. One entry per CDR3 protein, called by TCRdb with MiXCR from the reads. Of hundreds of thousands of distinct CDR3 sequences in the sample, roughly 15% are singletons; the top ten hold around 11%. What was sequenced was PBMCs. The source is a human donor in good health (CMV status not recorded). Some clones in this sample may be carry-over from other donors' samples.

This clonotype was counted at least ten times. The chain is built from TRBV7-2 and TRBJ1-2, with D perhaps TRBD1 (5 bases). Trimming left V 1 base short and J 2 bases short, with 8 bases between. The germline V gene encodes CDR1 SGHTA and CDR2 FQGNSA. This CDR3 spans 14 amino acids. CDR3 sequence: CASSLGDFNYGYTF. CDR3 coding DNA: TGTGCCAGCAGCTTAGGGGACTTCAACTATGGCTACACCTTC.

The V and J genes are TRBV15 and TRBJ2-5; TRBD1 aligns across 9 bases. The trim removed 3 bases at V and 5 bases at J, leaving 10 bases unmatched. The CDR3 sequence is 16 residues long. Germline-derived CDR1 and CDR2 are LNHNV and YYDKDF (reference sequence). CDR3 residues: CATSSYVGTGGETQYF. CDR3 DNA sequence: TGTGCCACCAGCAGCTATGTGGGCACAGGGGGCGAGACCCAGTACTTC.

The chain carries TRBV28 and TRBJ1-2; the D gene is possibly TRBD1 (6 bases). Trimming stripped 5 bases from V and 5 bases from J, with 9 bases between. The CDR3 has 12 residues. The germline V gene has CDR1 MDHEN and CDR2 SYDVKM. The CDR3 sequence is CASSRGMYGYTF. For the CDR3, the DNA is TGTGCCAGCAGTAGGGGGATGTATGGCTACACCTTC.

Only a few counts were recorded for this clonotype. The chain links TRBV11-3 to TRBJ2-7; D call uncertain. CDR1 and CDR2 from the germline V gene are SGHNT and YENEEA. V was pared by 5 bases and J by 1 base, with 9 bases between. This CDR3 has 13 amino acids. The CDR3 nucleotides read TGTGCCAGCAGCCGTGGGCCATCCTACGAGCAGTACTTC. It encodes CASSRGPSYEQYF.

This clonotype has only a few counts. The gene calls are TRBV6-6 and TRBJ1-1; 9 nucleotides agree with TRBD1. After removal of 2 bases from V and 4 bases from J, the junction contained 5 bases not matched to a gene. CDR3 length: 15 amino acids. Germline lookup yields CDR1 MNHNY and CDR2 SVGAGI (reference sequence). The CDR3 sequence is CASSYDRGLGTEAFF. The CDR3 DNA reads TGTGCCAGCAGTTACGACAGGGGGTTGGGCACTGAAGCTTTCTTT.

This clonotype occurred many times. V gene TRBV7-9 combines with J gene TRBJ1-2; weak D call: TRBD1 (6 bases). The CDR3 extends over 17 amino acids. Per the germline V gene, CDR1 is SEHNR and CDR2 is FQNEAQ (reference sequence). Trimming removed 4 bases at V and 1 base at J, with 19 bases between. The CDR3 loop reads CASSSPPTQGLNYGYTF. The CDR3 DNA is TGTGCCAGCAGCTCGCCCCCCACCCAGGGGCTTAACTATGGCTACACCTTC.

J is TRBJ2-2 and V is TRBV5-4, with D perhaps being TRBD1 or TRBD2 (7 bases each). Germline V gives CDR1 SGHNT, CDR2 YYREEE (reference sequence). The CDR3 runs to 17 residues. V dropped 9 bases and J dropped 4 bases, with 25 bases sitting between them. The CDR3 sequence is CATKTQGGRKRTGELFF. The CDR3 bases are TGTGCCACCAAAACGCAGGGGGGGCGGAAACGCACCGGGGAGCTGTTTTTT.

The V gene is TRBV4-3, the J gene TRBJ1-6, with 7 bases fitting TRBD1. With V trimmed by 0 bases and J by 6 bases, 5 bases remained unmatched. Germline V lookup: CDR1 LGHNA, CDR2 YSLEER. This CDR3 has 16 amino acids. The CDR3 bases are TGCGCCAGCAGCCAAGACCCCGGGACAGTTAATTCACCCCTCCACTTT. Amino acid sequence: CASSQDPGTVNSPLHF.

This clonotype was detected ten times or more. V usage is TRBV28 and J usage is TRBJ1-5, with D uncertain. The germline gives CDR1 MDHEN, CDR2 SYDVKM. CDR3 length: 14 residues. V was shortened by 5 bases and J by 0 bases, with 8 bases between the two germline ends. As DNA, the CDR3 is TGTGCCAGCAGTCCATACAATAGCAATCAGCCCCAGCATTTT. Its translation is CASSPYNSNQPQHF.

The chain is built from TRBV20-1 and TRBJ2-7; 7 nucleotides match TRBD1. The CDR3 is 13 residues long. Trimming cost V 5 bases and J 1 base; bases outside gene matches: 5. Germline V gene data show CDR1 as DFQATT and CDR2 as SNEGSKA (reference sequence). The DNA for the CDR3 is TGCAGTGCTCGTCCGGGACAGTCCTACGAGCAGTACTTC. This codes for CSARPGQSYEQYF.

The chain has TRBV14 and TRBJ1-3, with D perhaps TRBD1 (6 bases). V was pared by 4 bases and J by 0 bases, with 13 bases between. Germline CDR1 reads SGHDN; CDR2 reads FVKESK. The CDR3 contains 16 residues. The CDR3 nucleotides read TGTGCCAGCAGCCCGAGGACAGCGGACTCTGGAAACACCATATATTTT. Its translation: CASSPRTADSGNTIYF.

This clonotype was observed many times. The V gene is TRBV11-2, the J gene TRBJ2-7; 10 nucleotides line up with TRBD1. Germline CDR1 reads SGHAT; CDR2 reads FQNNGV. Trimming took 1 base from V and 5 from J; bases not matched to a gene: 5. The CDR3 spans 15 residues. CDR3 nucleotides: TGTGCCAGCAGCTTAGTAGGACAGGGGGTCAACGAGCAGTACTTC. Encoded protein: CASSLVGQGVNEQYF.

There are many counts of this clonotype. The chain combines TRBV4-2 with TRBJ2-7; D is perhaps TRBD1 or TRBD2 (5 bases each). Looked up from germline, CDR1 is LGHNA and CDR2 is YNFKEQ. V lost 4 bases and J lost 0, with 16 bases in between. The CDR3 consists of 16 residues. The CDR3 is CASSLAGTTLSYEQYF. The DNA for the CDR3 is TGTGCCAGCAGCCTAGCCGGGACCACGCTCTCCTACGAGCAGTACTTC.

The chain has TRBV12-3 or TRBV12-4 and TRBJ1-6; possibly TRBD1 for D (6 bases). The CDR3 covers 18 residues. Trimming removed 6 bases at V and 2 bases at J, with 20 bases between. The CDR3: CASSQGMGEGAYNSPLHF. The CDR3 DNA reads TGTGCCAGCAGCCAGGGGATGGGGGAGGGGGCCTATAATTCACCCCTCCACTTT.

This clonotype has at least ten counts. The chain has TRBV6-6 and TRBJ1-5; 11 nucleotides match TRBD1. There are 17 residues in the CDR3. J gave up 1 base and V 2 bases, and 4 bases lay outside the gene matches. Germline V gives CDR1 MNHNY, CDR2 SVGAGI (reference sequence). The CDR3 coding sequence is TGTGCCAGCAGTTACAGGCGGACAGGGGGCAGCAATCAGCCCCAGCATTTT. Encoded protein: CASSYRRTGGSNQPQHF.

The V and J genes are TRBV4-2 and TRBJ1-5, with a tentative D call TRBD1 (5 bases). This CDR3 has 16 amino acids. V was clipped by 1 base and J by 2 bases, with 12 bases between them. Germline V lookup: CDR1 LGHNA, CDR2 YNFKEQ. CDR3 nucleotides: TGTGCCAGCAGCCAAGCCGACATGGGGGGCAATCAGCCCCAGCATTTT. Amino acids: CASSQADMGGNQPQHF.

This clonotype appeared once. A much larger clone sits a single nucleotide away, making a read error possible. No conserved phenylalanine or tryptophan is present at the end of the CDR3, so a read error is the likely explanation. The genes are TRBV6-6 and TRBJ1-2; TRBD1 might be the D (6 bases). Trimming took off 6 bases at V and 4 bases at J, with 18 bases between the two ends. Looked up from germline, CDR1 is MNHNY and CDR2 is SVGAGI (reference sequence). The CDR3 runs to 15 residues. CDR3 loop: CASSPYRRQAYGYTV. In DNA, the CDR3 is TGTGCCAGCAGCCCGTACAGGAGACAGGCCTATGGCTACACCGTC.

The chain links TRBV6-5 to TRBJ2-7; 8 bases map to TRBD1. Germline CDR1 is MNHEY and CDR2 is SVGAGI. The CDR3 totals 14 residues. V lost 5 bases, J lost 3 bases, and 6 bases stayed unmatched. In DNA, the CDR3 is TGTGCCAGCAGTATCGGACAGGGATACTACGAGCAGTACTTC. This gives the protein CASSIGQGYYEQYF.

CDR3 bases: TGCAGTGCTGATGGACTAGCGGGGGAGGGGACCCAGTACTTC. As protein: CSADGLAGEGTQYF. The chain recombines TRBV20-1 with TRBJ2-5; TRBD2 matches 13 bases. V shed 5 bases, J shed 7 bases, and the junction held 7 bases outside the gene matches. This CDR3 region has 14 residues. Germline loops: CDR1 DFQATT, CDR2 SNEGSKA (reference sequence).

In its sample, this clonotype was seen a few times. V is TRBV7-9 and J is TRBJ1-1; 8 bases align to TRBD1. The J segment lost 2 bases and the V segment lost 5 bases, leaving 13 bases of the junction unmatched. The CDR3 loop spans 17 amino acids. Germline CDR1 SEHNR, CDR2 FQNEAQ (reference sequence). The CDR3 bases are TGTGCCAGCAGCCGGTTTGTAGTAGCAGGGGGCAACACTGAAGCTTTCTTT. Translation: CASSRFVVAGGNTEAFF.

The chain uses TRBV7-8 and TRBJ1-4; no reliable D call. V was clipped by 0 bases and J by 8 bases, with 7 bases between them. The germline V gene has CDR1 SGHVS and CDR2 FQNEAQ. The CDR3 is 13 amino acids. CDR3 protein: CASSLAPPEKLFF. The CDR3, as DNA: TGTGCCAGCAGCTTAGCGCCACCCGAAAAACTGTTTTTT.

This sequence joins TRBV29-1 and TRBJ2-1; a possible D gene is TRBD1 (6 bases). This CDR3 has 16 residues. Germline CDR1 is SQVTM and CDR2 is ANQGSEA. V gave up 2 bases and J gave up 0 bases, with 14 bases separating them. The CDR3 nucleotides read TGCAGCGTTGAATCTCCCGACAGGAGCTCCTACAATGAGCAGTTCTTC. Its protein product is CSVESPDRSSYNEQFF.

V is TRBV7-8 and J is TRBJ2-7; D possibly corresponds to TRBD2 (7 bases). V lost 4 bases to trimming and J lost 3 bases, with 22 bases between them. The CDR3 spans 17 residues. Germline CDR1 reads SGHVS; CDR2 reads FQNEAQ. The CDR3 region has the DNA TGTGCCAGCAGCTCAGCGATTGGGGGGGCCGTCATCTACGAGCAGTACTTC. Translating gives CASSSAIGGAVIYEQYF.